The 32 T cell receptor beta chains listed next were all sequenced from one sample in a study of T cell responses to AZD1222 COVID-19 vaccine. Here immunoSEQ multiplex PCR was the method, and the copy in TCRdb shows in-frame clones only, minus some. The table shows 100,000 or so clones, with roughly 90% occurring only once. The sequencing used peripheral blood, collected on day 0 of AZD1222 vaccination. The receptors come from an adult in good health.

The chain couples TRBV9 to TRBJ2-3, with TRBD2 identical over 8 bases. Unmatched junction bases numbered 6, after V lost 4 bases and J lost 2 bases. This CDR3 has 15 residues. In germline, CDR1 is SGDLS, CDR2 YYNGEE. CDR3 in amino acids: CASSRGLASTDTQYF. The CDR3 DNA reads TGTGCCAGCAGCAGAGGACTAGCCTCCACAGATACGCAGTATTTT.

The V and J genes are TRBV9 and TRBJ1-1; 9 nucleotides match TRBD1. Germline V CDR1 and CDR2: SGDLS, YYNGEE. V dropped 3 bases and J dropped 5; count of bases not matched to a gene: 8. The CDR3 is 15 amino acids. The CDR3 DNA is TGTGCCAGCAGCGCCGGGACAGGGAGGGGTACTGAAGCTTTCTTT. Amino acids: CASSAGTGRGTEAFF.

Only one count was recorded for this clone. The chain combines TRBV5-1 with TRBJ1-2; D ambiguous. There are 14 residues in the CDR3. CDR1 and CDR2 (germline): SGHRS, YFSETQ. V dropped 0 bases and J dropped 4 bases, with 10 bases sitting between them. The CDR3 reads CASSLDNSPYGYTF. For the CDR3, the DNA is TGCGCCAGCAGCTTGGATAACAGCCCCTATGGCTACACCTTC.

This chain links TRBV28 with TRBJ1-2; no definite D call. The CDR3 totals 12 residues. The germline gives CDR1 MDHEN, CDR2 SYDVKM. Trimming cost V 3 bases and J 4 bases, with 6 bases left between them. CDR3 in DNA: TGTGCCAGCAGTTTTAAGGGCTATGGCTACACCTTC. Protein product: CASSFKGYGYTF.

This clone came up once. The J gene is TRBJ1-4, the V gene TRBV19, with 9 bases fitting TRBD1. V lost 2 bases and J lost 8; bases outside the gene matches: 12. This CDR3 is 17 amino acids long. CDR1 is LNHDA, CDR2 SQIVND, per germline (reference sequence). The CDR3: CASSIPPDRGGTEKLFF. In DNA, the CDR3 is TGTGCCAGTAGTATACCTCCCGACAGGGGGGGGACAGAAAAACTGTTTTTT.

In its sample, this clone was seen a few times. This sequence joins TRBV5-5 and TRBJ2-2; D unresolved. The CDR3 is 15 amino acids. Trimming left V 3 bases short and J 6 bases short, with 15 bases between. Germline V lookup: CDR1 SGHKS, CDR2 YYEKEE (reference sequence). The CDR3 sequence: CASSYRLPGPGELFF. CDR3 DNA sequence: TGTGCCAGCAGCTATCGACTCCCAGGACCCGGGGAGCTGTTTTTT.

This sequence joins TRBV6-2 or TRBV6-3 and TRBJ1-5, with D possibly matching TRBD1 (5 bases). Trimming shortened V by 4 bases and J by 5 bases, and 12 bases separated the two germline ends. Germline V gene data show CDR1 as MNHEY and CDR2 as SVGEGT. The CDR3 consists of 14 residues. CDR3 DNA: TGTGCCAGCAGTTGGGACGTACGTTATCAGCCCCAGCATTTT. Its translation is CASSWDVRYQPQHF.

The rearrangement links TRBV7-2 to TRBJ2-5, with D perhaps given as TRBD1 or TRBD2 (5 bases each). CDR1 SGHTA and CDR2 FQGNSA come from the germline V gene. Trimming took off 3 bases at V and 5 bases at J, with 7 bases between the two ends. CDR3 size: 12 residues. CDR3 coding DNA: TGTGCCAGCAGCTTTTGGGGGGAGACCCAGTACTTC. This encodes CASSFWGETQYF.

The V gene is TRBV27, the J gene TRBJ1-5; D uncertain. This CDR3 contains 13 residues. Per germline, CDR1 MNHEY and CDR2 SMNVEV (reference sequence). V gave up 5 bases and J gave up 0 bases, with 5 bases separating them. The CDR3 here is CASSPSSNQPQHF. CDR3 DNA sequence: TGTGCCAGCAGTCCCAGTAGCAATCAGCCCCAGCATTTT.

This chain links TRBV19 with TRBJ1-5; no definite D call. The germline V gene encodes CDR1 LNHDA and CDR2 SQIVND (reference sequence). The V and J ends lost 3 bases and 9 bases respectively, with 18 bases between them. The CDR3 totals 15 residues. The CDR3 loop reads CASSIQVLRIMPQHF. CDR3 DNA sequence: TGTGCCAGTAGTATCCAGGTGCTGAGAATCATGCCCCAGCATTTT.

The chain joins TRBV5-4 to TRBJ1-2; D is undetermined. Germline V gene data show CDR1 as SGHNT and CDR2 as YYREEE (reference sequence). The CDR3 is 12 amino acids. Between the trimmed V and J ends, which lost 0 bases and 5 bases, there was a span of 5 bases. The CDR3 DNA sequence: TGTGCCAGCAGCTTGGACAGTTATGGCTACACCTTC. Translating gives CASSLDSYGYTF.

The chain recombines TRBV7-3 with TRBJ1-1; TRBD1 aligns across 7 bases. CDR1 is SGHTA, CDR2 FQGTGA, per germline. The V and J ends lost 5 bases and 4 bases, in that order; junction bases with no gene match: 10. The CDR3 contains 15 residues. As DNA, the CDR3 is TGTGCCAGCAGCGCGCAGGGGGAGAGGGGCACTGAAGCTTTCTTT. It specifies CASSAQGERGTEAFF.

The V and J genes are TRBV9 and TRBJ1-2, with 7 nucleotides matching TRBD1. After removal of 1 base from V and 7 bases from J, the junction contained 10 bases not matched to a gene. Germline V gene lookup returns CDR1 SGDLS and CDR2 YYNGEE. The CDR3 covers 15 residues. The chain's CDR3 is CASSVSEGAPGGYTF. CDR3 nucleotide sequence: TGTGCCAGCAGCGTATCGGAGGGGGCACCGGGTGGCTACACCTTC.

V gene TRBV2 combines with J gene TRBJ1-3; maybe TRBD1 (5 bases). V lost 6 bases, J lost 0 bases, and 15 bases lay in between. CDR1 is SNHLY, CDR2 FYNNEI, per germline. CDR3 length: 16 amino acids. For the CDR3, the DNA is TGTGCCAGCAGCCTAACAGGACCCAGCTCTGGAAACACCATATATTTT. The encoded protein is CASSLTGPSSGNTIYF.

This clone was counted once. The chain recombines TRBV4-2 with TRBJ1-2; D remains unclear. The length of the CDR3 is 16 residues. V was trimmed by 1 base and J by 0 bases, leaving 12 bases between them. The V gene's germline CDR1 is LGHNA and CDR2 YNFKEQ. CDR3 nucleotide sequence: TGTGCCAGCAGCCAAGGTCGGGAGGAGACTAACTATGGCTACACCTTC. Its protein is CASSQGREETNYGYTF.

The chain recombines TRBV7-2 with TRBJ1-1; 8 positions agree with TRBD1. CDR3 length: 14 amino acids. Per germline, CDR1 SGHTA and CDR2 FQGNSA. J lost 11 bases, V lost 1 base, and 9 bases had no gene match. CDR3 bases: TGTGCCAGCAGCTTAGACCGGGACAGGTTAAGGGCTTTCTTT. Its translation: CASSLDRDRLRAFF.

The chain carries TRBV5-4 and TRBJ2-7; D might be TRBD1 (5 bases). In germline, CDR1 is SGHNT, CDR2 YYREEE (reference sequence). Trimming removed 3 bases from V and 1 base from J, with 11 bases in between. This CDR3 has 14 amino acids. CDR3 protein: CASSSLTGSYEQYF. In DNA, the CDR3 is TGTGCCAGCAGCTCGCTAACAGGTTCCTACGAGCAGTACTTC.

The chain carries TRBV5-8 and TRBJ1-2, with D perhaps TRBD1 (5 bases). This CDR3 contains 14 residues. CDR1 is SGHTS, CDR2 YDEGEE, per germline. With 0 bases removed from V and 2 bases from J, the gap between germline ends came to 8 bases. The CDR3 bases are TGTGCCAGCAGCTTGGGACAGTTCAACTATGGCTACACCTTC. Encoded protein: CASSLGQFNYGYTF. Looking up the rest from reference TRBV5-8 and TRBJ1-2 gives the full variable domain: EAGVTQSPTHLIKTRGQQATLRCSPISGHTSVYWYQQALGLGLQFLLWYDEGEERNRGNFPPRFSGRQFPNYSSELNVNALELEDSALYLCASSLGQFNYGYTFGSGTRLTVV.

The DNA of the CDR3 is TGTGCCAGCAGCAATAGACAGGGAACGGGCTACACCTTC. Residues: CASSNRQGTGYTF. This rearrangement joins TRBV5-6 to TRBJ1-2, with 7 bases lining up with TRBD1. With 4 bases clipped from V and 8 bases from J, the junction kept 8 bases outside the gene matches. CDR3 length equals 13 residues. CDR1 is SGHDT and CDR2 is YYEEEE in the germline V gene.

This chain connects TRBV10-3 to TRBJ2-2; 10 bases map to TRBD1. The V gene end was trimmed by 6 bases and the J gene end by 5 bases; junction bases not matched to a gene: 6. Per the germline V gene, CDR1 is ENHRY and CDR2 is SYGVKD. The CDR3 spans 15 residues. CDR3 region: CAISAPGQGTGELFF. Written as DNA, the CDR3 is TGTGCCATCAGCGCCCCGGGACAGGGGACCGGGGAGCTGTTTTTT.

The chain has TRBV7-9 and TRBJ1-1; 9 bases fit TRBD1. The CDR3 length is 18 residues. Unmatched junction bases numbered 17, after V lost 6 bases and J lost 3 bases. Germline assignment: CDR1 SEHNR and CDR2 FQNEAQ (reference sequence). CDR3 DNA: TGTGCCAGCAGTTCGGCTTACGGGACAGGGTATGGTGACACTGAAGCTTTCTTT. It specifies CASSSAYGTGYGDTEAFF.

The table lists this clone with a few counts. CDR3 nucleotides: TGCAGCGCCGAAGAGGCGTCAGATTCTAGCAATGAGCAGTTCTTC. Encoded protein: CSAEEASDSSNEQFF. The rearrangement joins TRBV29-1 to TRBJ2-1, with D unclear. CDR1 and CDR2 from the germline V gene are SQVTM and ANQGSEA. This CDR3 spans 15 amino acids. V gave up 7 bases and J gave up 6 bases, with 22 bases separating them.

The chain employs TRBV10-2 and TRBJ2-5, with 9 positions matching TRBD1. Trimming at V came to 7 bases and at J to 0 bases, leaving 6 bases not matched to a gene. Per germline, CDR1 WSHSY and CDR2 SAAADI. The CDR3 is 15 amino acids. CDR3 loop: CASKLGQGYQETQYF. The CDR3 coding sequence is TGCGCCAGCAAGTTAGGACAGGGGTACCAAGAGACCCAGTACTTC.

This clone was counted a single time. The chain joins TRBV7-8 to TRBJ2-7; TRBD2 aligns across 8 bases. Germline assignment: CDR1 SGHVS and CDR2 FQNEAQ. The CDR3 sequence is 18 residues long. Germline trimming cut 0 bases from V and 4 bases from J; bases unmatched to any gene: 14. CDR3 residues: CASSLALRREGGGYEQYF. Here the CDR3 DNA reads TGTGCCAGCAGCTTAGCGCTCAGACGGGAGGGTGGGGGTTACGAGCAGTACTTC.

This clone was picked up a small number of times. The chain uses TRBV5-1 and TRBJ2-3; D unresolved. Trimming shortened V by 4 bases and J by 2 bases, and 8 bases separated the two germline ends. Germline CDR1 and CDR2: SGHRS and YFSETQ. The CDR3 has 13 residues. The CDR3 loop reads CASSPYPTDTQYF. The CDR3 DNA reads TGCGCCAGCAGCCCCTACCCCACAGATACGCAGTATTTT.

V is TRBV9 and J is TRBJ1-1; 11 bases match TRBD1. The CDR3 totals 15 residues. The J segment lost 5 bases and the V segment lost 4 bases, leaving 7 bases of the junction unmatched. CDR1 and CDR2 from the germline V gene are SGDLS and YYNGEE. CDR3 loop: CASSFGQGARTEAFF. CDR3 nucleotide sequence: TGTGCCAGCAGCTTCGGACAGGGGGCACGAACTGAAGCTTTCTTT.

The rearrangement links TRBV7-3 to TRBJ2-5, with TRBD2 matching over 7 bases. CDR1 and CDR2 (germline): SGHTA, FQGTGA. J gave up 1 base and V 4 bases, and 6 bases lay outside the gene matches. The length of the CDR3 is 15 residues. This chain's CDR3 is CASSSLGGGQETQYF. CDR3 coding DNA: TGTGCCAGCAGCTCCCTTGGCGGGGGCCAAGAGACCCAGTACTTC. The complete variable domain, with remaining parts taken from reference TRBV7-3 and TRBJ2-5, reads GAGVSQTPSNKVTEKGKYVELRCDPISGHTALYWYRQSLGQGPEFLIYFQGTGAADDSGLPNDRFFAVRPEGSVSTLKIQRTERGDSAVYLCASSSLGGGQETQYFGPGTRLLVL.

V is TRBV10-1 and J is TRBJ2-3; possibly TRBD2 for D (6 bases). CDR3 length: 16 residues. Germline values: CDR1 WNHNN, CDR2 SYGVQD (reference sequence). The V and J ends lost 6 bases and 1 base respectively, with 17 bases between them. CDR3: CASSAQRPGGTDTQYF. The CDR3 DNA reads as TGCGCCAGCAGCGCCCAAAGGCCGGGAGGCACAGATACGCAGTATTTT.

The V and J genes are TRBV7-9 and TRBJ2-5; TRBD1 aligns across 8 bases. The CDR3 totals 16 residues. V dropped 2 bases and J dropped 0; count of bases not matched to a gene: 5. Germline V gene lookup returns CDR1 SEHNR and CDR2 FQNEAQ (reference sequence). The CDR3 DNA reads TGTGCCAGCAGCTTAATGGGACAGGTGTACCAAGAGACCCAGTACTTC. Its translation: CASSLMGQVYQETQYF.

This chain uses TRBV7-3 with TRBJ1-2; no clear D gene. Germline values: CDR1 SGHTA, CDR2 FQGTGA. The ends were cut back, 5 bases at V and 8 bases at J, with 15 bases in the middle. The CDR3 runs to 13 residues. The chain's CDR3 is CASSRLGGGGYTF. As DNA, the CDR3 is TGTGCCAGCAGCCGTCTGGGAGGTGGAGGCTACACCTTC.

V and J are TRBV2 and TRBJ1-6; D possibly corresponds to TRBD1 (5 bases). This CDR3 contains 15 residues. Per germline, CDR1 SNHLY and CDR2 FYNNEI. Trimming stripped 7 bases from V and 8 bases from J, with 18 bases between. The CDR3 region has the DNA TGTGCCAGCACCGACTACGCAGGAGGGGATTCACCCCTCCACTTT. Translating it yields CASTDYAGGDSPLHF.

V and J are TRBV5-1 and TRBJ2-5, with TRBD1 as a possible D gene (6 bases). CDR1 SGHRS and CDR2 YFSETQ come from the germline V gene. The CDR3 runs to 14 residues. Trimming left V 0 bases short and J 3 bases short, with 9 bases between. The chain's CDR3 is CASSLGGQEETQYF. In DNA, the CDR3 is TGCGCCAGCAGCTTGGGGGGGCAGGAAGAGACCCAGTACTTC.